The present T cell receptor beta chain was sequenced within a study of T cells in localized non-small cell lung cancer. Findings of the study overall: Sequencing was limited to one tumor region, leaving the possibility of heterogeneity open. Tumor showed lower T cell clonality than uninvolved adjacent lung, where it was highest. When the top 100 tumor clones were examined, a median approximately 54 of them also appeared in the adjacent lung, which was paired and uninvolved. Higher blood T cell density went with longer overall survival.

Measured with immunoSEQ multiplex PCR; TCRdb has only the in-frame clones, and not every one. The data hold roughly 16,000 clones, with about 88% observed a single time. In the case of this clone: Its matching antigen is unknown.

Source: peripheral blood, taken before any cancer treatment. The TCR originated in a female donor of 60 years or more with stage III squamous cell lung carcinoma.

CDR3 coding DNA: TGTGCCAGCAGCTCACGATCGAGGTTGATGGGCACAGATACGCAGTATTTT. Amino acids: CASSSRSRLMGTDTQYF. This chain joins TRBV7-2 and TRBJ2-3; D not resolved. Germline CDR1 is SGHTA and CDR2 is FQGNSA. V lost 4 bases to trimming and J lost 1 base, with 18 bases between them. This CDR3 has 17 residues.